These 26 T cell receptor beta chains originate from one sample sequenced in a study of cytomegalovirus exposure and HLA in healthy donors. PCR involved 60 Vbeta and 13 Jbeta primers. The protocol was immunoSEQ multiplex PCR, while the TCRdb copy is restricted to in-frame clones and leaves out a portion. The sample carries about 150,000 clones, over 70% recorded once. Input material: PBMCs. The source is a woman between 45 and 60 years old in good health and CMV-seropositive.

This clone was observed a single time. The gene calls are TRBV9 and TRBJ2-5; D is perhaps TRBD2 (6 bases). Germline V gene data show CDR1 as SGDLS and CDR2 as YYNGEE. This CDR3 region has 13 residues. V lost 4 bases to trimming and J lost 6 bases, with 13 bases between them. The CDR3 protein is CASSPRLGQTQYF. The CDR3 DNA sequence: TGTGCCAGCAGCCCTCGACTAGGGCAGACCCAGTACTTC. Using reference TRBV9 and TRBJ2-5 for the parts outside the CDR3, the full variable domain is DSGVTQTPKHLITATGQRVTLRCSPRSGDLSVYWYQQSLDQGLQFLIQYYNGEERAKGNILERFSAQQFPDLHSELNLSSLELGDSALYFCASSPRLGQTQYFGPGTRLLVL.

Here the CDR3 reads CASTQGRDGTEAFF. The CDR3, as DNA: TGTGCCAGCACCCAAGGCAGGGATGGCACTGAAGCTTTCTTT. The chain is built from TRBV6-5 and TRBJ1-1; perhaps TRBD1 as D (5 bases). Germline V gene lookup returns CDR1 MNHEY and CDR2 SVGAGI. This CDR3 is built from 14 residues. V was clipped by 7 bases and J by 4 bases, with 16 bases between them.

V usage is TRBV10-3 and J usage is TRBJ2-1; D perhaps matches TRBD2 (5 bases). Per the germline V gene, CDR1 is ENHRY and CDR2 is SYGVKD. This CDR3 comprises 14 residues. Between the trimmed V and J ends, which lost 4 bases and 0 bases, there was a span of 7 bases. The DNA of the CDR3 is TGTGCCATCAGTGGCGGGTACTCCTACAATGAGCAGTTCTTC. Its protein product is CAISGGYSYNEQFF.

CDR3 nucleotide sequence: TGTGCCAGCAGCGTAAGTAGCAATGAGCAGTTCTTC. Its protein is CASSVSSNEQFF. The V gene is TRBV9, the J gene TRBJ2-1, with D unclear. Germline CDR1 SGDLS, CDR2 YYNGEE. This CDR3 has 12 amino acids. V was cut by 1 base and J by 6 bases, with 5 bases left in between.

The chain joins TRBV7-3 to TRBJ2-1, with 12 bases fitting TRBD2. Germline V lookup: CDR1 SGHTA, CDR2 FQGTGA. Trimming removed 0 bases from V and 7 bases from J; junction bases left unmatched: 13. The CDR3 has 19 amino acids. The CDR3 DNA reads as TGTGCCAGCAGCTTAACTCTCTCGGCTAGCGGGAGGGGTGGTAATGAGCAGTTCTTC. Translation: CASSLTLSASGRGGNEQFF.

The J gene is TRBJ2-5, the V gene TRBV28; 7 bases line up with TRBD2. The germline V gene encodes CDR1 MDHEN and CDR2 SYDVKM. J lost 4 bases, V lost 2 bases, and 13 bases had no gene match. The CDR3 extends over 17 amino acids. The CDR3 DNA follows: TGTGCCAGCAGTTTAAGGGGCGGGAGTGGGGTCCGAGAGACCCAGTACTTC. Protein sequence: CASSLRGGSGVRETQYF.

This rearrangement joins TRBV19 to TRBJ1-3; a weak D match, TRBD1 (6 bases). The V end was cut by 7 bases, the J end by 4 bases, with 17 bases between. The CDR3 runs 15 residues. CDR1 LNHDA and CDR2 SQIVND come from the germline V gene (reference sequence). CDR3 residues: CASTTFRGGGNTIYF. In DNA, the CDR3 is TGTGCCAGTACCACGTTCAGGGGCGGAGGAAACACCATATATTTT.

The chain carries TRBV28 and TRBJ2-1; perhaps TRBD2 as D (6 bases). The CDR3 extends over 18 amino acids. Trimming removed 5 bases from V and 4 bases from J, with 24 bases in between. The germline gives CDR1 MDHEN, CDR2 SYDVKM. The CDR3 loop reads CASSTTSMAWGVYNEQFF. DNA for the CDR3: TGTGCCAGCAGTACCACGTCTATGGCGTGGGGGGTTTACAATGAGCAGTTCTTC.

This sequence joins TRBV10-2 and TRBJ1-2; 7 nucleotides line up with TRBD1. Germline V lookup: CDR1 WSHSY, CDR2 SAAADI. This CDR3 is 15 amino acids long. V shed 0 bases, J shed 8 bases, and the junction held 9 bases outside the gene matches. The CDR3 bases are TGCGCCAGCAGTGAGTCGGGACAGAGAGTTTCAGGCTACACCTTC. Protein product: CASSESGQRVSGYTF.

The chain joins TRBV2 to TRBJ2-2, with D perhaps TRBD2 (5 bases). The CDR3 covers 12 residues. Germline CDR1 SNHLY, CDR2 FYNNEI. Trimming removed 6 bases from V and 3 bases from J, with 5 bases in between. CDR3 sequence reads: CASRGDTGELFF. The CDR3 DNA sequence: TGTGCCAGCAGGGGAGACACCGGGGAGCTGTTTTTT.

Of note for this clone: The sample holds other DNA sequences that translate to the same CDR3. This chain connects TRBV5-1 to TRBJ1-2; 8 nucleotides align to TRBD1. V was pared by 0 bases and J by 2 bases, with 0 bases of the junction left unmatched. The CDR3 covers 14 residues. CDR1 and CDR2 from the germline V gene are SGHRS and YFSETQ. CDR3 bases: TGCGCCAGCAGCTTGGGGACAGGGAACTATGGCTACACCTTC. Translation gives CASSLGTGNYGYTF.

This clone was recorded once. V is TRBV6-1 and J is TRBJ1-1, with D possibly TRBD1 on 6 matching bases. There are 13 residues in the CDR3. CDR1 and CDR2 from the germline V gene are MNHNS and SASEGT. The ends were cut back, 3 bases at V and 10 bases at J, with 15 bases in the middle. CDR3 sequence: CASSDRQGLGAFF. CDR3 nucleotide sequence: TGTGCCAGCAGTGATCGGCAGGGGCTGGGAGCTTTCTTT.

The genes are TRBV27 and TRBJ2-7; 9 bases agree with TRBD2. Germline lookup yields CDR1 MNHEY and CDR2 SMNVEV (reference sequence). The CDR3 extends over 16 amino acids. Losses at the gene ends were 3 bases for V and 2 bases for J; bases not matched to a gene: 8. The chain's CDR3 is CASSLNAGGSPYEQYF. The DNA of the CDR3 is TGTGCCAGCAGTTTGAATGCGGGAGGGTCCCCCTACGAGCAGTACTTC.

CDR3 DNA sequence: TGTGCCAGCTCGCCCTGGGGGGGCGGACGCCAAACCGGGGAGCTGTTTTTT. Protein product: CASSPWGGGRQTGELFF. The chain employs TRBV28 and TRBJ2-2, with D possibly TRBD2 on 7 matching bases. The CDR3 runs to 17 residues. Trimming took off 8 bases at V and 5 bases at J, with 24 bases between the two ends. CDR1 is MDHEN, CDR2 SYDVKM, per germline. Supplemented by reference TRBV28 and TRBJ2-2, the full variable domain reads DVKVTQSSRYLVKRTGEKVFLECVQDMDHENMFWYRQDPGLGLRLIYFSYDVKMKEKGDIPEGYSVSREKKERFSLILESASTNQTSMYLCASSPWGGGRQTGELFFGEGSRLTVL.

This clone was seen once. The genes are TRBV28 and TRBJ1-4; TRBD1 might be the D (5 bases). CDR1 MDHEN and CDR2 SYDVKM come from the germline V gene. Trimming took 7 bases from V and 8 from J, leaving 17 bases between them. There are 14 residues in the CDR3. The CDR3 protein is CASIPGGVGEKLFF. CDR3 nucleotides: TGTGCCAGCATCCCCGGGGGGGTGGGAGAAAAACTGTTTTTT. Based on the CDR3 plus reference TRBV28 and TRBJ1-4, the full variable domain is DVKVTQSSRYLVKRTGEKVFLECVQDMDHENMFWYRQDPGLGLRLIYFSYDVKMKEKGDIPEGYSVSREKKERFSLILESASTNQTSMYLCASIPGGVGEKLFFGSGTQLSVL.

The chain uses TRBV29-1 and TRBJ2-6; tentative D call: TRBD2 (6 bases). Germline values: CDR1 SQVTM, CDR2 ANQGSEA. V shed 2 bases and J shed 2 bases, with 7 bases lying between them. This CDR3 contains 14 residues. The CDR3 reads CSVETGAGANVLTF. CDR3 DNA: TGCAGCGTTGAAACGGGGGCTGGGGCCAACGTCCTGACTTTC.

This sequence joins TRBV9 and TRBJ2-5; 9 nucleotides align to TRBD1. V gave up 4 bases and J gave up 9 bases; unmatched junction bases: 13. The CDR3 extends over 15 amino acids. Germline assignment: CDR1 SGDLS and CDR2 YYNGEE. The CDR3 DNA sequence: TGTGCCAGCAGCTTCCGGACAGGGGAGGAGGAGGCCCAGTACTTC. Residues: CASSFRTGEEEAQYF. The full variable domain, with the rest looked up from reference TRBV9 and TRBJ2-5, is DSGVTQTPKHLITATGQRVTLRCSPRSGDLSVYWYQQSLDQGLQFLIQYYNGEERAKGNILERFSAQQFPDLHSELNLSSLELGDSALYFCASSFRTGEEEAQYFGPGTRLLVL.

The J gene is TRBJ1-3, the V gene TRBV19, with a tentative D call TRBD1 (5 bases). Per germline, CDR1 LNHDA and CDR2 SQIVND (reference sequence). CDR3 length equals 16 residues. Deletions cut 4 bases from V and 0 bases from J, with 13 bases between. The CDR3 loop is CASSRDREGSGNTIYF. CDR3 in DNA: TGTGCCAGTAGTAGGGACCGGGAGGGCTCTGGAAACACCATATATTTT.

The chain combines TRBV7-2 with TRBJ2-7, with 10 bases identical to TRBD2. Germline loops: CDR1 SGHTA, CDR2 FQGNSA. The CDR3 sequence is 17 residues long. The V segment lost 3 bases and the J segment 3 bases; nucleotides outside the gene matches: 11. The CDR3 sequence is CASSLRIAGGGGYEQYF. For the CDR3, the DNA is TGTGCCAGCAGCTTGAGGATAGCGGGAGGCGGTGGCTACGAGCAGTACTTC.

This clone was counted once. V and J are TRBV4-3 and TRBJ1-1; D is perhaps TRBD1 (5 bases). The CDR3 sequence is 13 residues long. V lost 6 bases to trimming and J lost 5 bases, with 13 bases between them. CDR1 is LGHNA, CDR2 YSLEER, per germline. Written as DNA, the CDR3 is TGCGCCAGCAGTAAGCACGGGGGAACTGAAGCTTTCTTT. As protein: CASSKHGGTEAFF.

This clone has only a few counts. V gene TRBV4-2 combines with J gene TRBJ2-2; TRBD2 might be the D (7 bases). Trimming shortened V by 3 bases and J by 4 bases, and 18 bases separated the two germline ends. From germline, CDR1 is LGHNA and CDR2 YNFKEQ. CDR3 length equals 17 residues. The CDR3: CASSQGGVWGLTGELFF. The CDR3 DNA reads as TGTGCCAGCAGCCAGGGAGGGGTTTGGGGGCTCACCGGGGAGCTGTTTTTT.

The CDR3 DNA follows: TGTGCCAGCAGCCCGACAGGGAATGAAAAACTGTTTTTT. It yields the protein CASSPTGNEKLFF. The rearrangement joins TRBV11-3 to TRBJ1-4; 7 bases map to TRBD1. Losses at the gene ends were 5 bases for V and 5 bases for J; bases not matched to a gene: 2. This CDR3 is 13 amino acids long. Germline V gene data show CDR1 as SGHNT and CDR2 as YENEEA.

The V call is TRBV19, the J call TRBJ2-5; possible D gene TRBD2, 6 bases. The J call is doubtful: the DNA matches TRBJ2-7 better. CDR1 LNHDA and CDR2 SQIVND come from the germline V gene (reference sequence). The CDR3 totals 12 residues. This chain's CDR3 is CASSMGTYEQYF. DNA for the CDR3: TGTGCCAGTAGTATGGGGACTTACGAGCAGTACTTC.

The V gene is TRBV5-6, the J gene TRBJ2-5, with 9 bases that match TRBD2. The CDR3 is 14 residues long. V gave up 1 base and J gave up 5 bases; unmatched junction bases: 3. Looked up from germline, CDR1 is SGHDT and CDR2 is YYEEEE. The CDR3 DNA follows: TGTGCCAGCAGCTTGTCTAGCGGGGCCGAGACCCAGTACTTC. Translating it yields CASSLSSGAETQYF.

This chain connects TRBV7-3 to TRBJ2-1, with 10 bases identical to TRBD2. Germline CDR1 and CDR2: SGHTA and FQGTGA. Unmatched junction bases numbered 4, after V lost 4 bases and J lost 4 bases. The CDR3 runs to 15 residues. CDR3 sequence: CASSSLAGEYNEQFF. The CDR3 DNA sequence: TGTGCCAGCAGCTCTCTAGCGGGAGAATACAATGAGCAGTTCTTC.

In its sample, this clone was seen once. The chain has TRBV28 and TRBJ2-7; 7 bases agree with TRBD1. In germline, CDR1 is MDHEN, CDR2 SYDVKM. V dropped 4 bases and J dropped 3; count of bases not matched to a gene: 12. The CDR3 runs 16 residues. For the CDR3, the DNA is TGTGCCAGCAGTTCATCGAGTGGACAGGCCCGCTACGAGCAGTACTTC. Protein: CASSSSSGQARYEQYF.